This T cell receptor beta chain was profiled in a study of regulatory T cells in long-lasting Graves disease. For the study at large: Persistent cases were those of Graves' disease that involved over 5 years of antithyroid drugs with positive TSH receptor antibodies. Study results and caveats: Persistent disease preferred TRBV28, TRBJ1-2 and TRBJ2-5.

Arm-PCR of CDR3 regions with iRepertoire HTBI primers generated TCR beta libraries. A single record per CDR3 protein comes from TCRdb applying MiXCR to the multiplex PCR reads. The data hold a few hundred thousand distinct CDR3 sequences, with 23% observed a single time. Stated time point: persistent/refractory GD, antithyroid drugs over 5 years with positive TRAb. PBMC RNA served as the TCR library source. The V gene lost 7 bases and the J gene lost 3 bases, with 13 bases spanning the gap. Germline CDR1 reads SGHRS; CDR2 reads YFSETQ. The length of the CDR3 is 13 residues. With regard to this clonotype: The antigen remains unidentified.

The rearrangement uses TRBV5-1 and TRBJ2-5, with D possibly being TRBD1 (6 bases). The source material was peripheral blood mononuclear cells (PBMCs), sampled when the disease was refractory, from a patient treated with antithyroid drugs. The clonotype was recovered from a woman aged 40 to 50 with Graves disease. CDR3 nucleotides: TGCGCCAGCGGGATGGGGGCCAAAGAGACCCAGTACTTC. It encodes CASGMGAKETQYF. The whole variable domain, filled in from reference TRBV5-1 and TRBJ2-5, reads KAGVTQTPRYLIKTRGQQVTLSCSPISGHRSVSWYQQTPGQGLQFLFEYFSETQRNKGNFPGRFSGRQFSNSRSEMNVSTLELGDSALYLCASGMGAKETQYFGPGTRLLVL.